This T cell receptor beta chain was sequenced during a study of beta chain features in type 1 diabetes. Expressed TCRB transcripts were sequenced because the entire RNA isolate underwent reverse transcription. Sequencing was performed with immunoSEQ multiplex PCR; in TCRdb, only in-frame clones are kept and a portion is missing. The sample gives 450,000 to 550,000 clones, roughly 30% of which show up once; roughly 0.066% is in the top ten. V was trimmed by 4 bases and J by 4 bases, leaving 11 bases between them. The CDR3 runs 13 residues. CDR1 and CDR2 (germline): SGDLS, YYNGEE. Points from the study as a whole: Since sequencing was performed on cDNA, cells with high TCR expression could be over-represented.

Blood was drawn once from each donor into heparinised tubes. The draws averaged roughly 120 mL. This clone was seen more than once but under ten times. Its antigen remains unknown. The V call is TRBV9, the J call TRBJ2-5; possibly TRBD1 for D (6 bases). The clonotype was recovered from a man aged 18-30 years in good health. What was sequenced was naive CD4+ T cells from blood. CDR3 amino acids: CASSPRQAETQYF. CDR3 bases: TGTGCCAGCAGCCCGCGACAGGCAGAGACCCAGTACTTC.